The present entry profiles one TCR beta chain with its context. Clones were sequenced by immunoSEQ multiplex PCR, and TCRdb holds only the in-frame ones, with some missing. This sample yields around 200,000 clones, of which roughly 83% are seen a single time; under 4% belongs to the top ten. The V segment lost 8 bases and the J segment 8 bases; nucleotides outside the gene matches: 3. The CDR3 is made up of 11 amino acids. CDR1 MDHEN and CDR2 SYDVKM come from the germline V gene. This specimen comes from a study of blood T cell repertoires in COVID-19. Material for sequencing was PBMCs or T cells enriched from blood (not recorded which). The source of this sequence is a woman aged 30 to 39 who had recovered from COVID-19. J is TRBJ1-1 and V is TRBV28; TRBD1 matches at 9 bases. CDR3 residues: CASEGTGEAFF. CDR3 DNA: TGTGCCAGCGAGGGGACAGGGGAAGCTTTCTTT.